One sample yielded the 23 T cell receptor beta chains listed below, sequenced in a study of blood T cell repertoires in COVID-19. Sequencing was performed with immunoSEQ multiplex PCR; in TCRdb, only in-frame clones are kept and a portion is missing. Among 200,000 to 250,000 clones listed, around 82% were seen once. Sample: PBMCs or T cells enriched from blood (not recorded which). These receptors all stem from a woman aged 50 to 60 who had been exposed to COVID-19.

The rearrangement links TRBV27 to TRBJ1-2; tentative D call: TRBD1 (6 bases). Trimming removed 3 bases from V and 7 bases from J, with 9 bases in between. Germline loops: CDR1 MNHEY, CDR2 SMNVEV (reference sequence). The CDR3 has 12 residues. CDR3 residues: CASSFNRAGYTF. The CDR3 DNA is TGTGCCAGCAGTTTTAACAGGGCTGGCTACACCTTC.

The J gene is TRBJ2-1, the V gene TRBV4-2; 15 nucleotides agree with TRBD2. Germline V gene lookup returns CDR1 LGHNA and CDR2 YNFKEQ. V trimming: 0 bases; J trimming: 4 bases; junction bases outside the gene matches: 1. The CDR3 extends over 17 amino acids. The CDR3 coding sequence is TGTGCCAGCAGCCAAGATGGGACTAGCGGGGGGTACAATGAGCAGTTCTTC. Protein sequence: CASSQDGTSGGYNEQFF.

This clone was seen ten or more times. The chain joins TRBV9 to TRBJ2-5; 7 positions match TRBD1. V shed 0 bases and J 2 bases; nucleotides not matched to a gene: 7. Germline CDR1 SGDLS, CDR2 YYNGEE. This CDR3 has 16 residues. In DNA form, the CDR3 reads TGTGCCAGCAGCGTAGGGACAGGTGCCTCACAAGAGACCCAGTACTTC. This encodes CASSVGTGASQETQYF.

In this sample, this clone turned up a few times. The CDR3 loop is CASSPYRSGQGAFYGYTF. The CDR3 nucleotides read TGTGCCAGCTCACCTTATAGGAGCGGACAGGGTGCGTTCTATGGCTACACCTTC. The rearrangement uses TRBV18 and TRBJ1-2; 8 positions agree with TRBD1. Germline-derived CDR1 and CDR2 are KGHSH and LQKENI. V shed 3 bases and J 4 bases; nucleotides not matched to a gene: 16. The CDR3 has 18 residues.

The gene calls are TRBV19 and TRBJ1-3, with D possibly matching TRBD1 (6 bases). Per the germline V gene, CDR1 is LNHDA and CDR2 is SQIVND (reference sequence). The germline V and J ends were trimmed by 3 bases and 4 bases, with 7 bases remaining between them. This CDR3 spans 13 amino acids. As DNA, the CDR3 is TGTGCCAGTAGTATTGGACAGGGAAACACCATATATTTT. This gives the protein CASSIGQGNTIYF.

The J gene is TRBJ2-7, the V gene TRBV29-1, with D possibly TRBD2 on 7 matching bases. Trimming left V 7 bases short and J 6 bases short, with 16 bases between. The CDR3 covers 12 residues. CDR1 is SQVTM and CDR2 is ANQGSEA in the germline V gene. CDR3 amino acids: CSGPGGRPEQYF. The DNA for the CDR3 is TGCAGCGGCCCCGGGGGGCGGCCCGAGCAGTACTTC.

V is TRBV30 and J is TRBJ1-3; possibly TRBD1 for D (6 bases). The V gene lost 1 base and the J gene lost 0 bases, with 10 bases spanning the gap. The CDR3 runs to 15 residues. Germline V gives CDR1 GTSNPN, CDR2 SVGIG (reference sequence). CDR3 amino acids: CAWSADRSSGNTIYF. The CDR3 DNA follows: TGTGCCTGGAGTGCAGACAGGAGCTCTGGAAACACCATATATTTT. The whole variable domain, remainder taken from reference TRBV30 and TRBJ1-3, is SQTIHQWPATLVQPVGSPLSLECTVEGTSNPNLYWYRQAAGRGLQLLFYSVGIGQISSEVPQNLSASRPQDRQFILSSKKLLLSDSGFYLCAWSADRSSGNTIYFGEGSWLTVV.

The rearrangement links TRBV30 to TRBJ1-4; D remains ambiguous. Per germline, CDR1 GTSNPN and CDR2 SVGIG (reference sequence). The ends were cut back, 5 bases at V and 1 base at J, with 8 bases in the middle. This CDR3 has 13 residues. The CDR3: CAWDRGTNEKLFF. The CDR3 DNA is TGTGCCTGGGACCGCGGAACTAATGAAAAACTGTTTTTT.

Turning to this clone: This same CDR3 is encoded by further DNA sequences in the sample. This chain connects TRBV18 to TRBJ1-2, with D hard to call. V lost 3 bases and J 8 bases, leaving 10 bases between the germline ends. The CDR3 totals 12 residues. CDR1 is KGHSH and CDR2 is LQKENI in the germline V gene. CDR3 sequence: CASSPGTDGYTF. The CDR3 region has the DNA TGTGCCAGCTCACCGGGCACAGACGGCTACACCTTC.

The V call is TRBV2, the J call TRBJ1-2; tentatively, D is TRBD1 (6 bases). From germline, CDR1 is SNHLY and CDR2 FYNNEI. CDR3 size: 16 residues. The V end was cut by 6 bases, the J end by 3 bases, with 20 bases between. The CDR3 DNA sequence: TGTGCCAGCAGGGCCGGACAGACTACCAGGGACTATGGCTACACCTTC. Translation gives CASRAGQTTRDYGYTF.

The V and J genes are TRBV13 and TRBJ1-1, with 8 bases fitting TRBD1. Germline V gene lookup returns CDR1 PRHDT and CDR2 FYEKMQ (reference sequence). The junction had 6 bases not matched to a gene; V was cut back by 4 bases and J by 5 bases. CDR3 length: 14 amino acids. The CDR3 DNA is TGTGCCAGCAGCTACTGGACAGGGATGACTGAAGCTTTCTTT. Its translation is CASSYWTGMTEAFF.

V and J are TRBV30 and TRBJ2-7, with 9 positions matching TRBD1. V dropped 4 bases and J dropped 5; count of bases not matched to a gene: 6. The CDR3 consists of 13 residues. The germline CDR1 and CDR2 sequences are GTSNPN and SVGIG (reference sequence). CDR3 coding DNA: TGTGCCTGGAATAGACAGGGGGTGGACGAGCAGTACTTC. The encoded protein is CAWNRQGVDEQYF.

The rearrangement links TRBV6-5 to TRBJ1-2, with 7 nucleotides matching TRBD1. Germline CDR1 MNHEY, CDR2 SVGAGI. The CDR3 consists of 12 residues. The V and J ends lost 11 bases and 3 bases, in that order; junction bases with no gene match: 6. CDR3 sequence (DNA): TGTGCCGCACGACAGGGAGACTATGGCTACACCTTC. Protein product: CAARQGDYGYTF.

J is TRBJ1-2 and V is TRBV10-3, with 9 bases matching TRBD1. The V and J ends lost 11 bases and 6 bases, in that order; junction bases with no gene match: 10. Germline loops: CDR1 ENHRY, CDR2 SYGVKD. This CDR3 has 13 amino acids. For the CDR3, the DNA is TGTGCCTCCAGGACAGGGGAAAACGATGGCTACACCTTC. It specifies CASRTGENDGYTF.

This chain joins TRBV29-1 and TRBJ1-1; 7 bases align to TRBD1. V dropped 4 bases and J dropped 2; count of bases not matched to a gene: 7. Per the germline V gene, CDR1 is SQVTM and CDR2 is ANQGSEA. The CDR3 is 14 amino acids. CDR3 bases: TGCAGCGTTGTAGACCGGGACAGTAACACTGAAGCTTTCTTT. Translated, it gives CSVVDRDSNTEAFF.

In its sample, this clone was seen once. The CDR3 loop is CASSESYRPQHF. DNA of the CDR3: TGCGCCAGCAGTGAGTCTTATAGGCCCCAGCATTTT. The genes are TRBV10-2 and TRBJ1-5; D is uncertain. This CDR3 has 12 residues. Deletions cut 0 bases from V and 9 bases from J, with 6 bases between. Germline V lookup: CDR1 WSHSY, CDR2 SAAADI.

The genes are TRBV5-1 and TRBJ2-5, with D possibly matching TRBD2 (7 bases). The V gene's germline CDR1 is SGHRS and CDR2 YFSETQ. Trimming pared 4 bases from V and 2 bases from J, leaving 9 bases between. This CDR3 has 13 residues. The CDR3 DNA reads TGCGCCAGCAGCGGGGGGGCACAAGAGACCCAGTACTTC. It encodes CASSGGAQETQYF.

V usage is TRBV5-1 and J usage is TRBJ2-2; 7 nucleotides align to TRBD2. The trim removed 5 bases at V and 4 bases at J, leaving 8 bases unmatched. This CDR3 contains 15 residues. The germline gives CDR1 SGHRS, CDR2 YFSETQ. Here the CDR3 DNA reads TGCGCCAGCAGACCAGGACTAGACACCACCGGGGAGCTGTTTTTT. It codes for CASRPGLDTTGELFF.

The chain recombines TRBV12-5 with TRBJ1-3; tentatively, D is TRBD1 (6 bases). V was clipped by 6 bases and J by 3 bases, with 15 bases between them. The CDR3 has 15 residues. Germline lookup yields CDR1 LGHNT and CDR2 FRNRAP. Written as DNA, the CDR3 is TGTGCTAGTGGGCCGATTACAGGGATTGGAAACACCATATATTTT. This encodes CASGPITGIGNTIYF.

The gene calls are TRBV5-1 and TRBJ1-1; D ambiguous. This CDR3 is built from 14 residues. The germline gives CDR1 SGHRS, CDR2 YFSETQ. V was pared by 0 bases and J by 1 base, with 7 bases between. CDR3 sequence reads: CASSLDGSNTEAFF. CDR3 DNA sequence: TGCGCCAGCAGCTTGGACGGGTCGAACACTGAAGCTTTCTTT.

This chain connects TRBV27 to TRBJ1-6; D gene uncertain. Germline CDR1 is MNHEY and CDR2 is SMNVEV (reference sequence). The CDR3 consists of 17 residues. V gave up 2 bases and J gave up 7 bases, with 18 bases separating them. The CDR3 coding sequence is TGTGCCAGCAGTTTAACCCCCCTTCGCGGTCAGAATTCACCCCTCCACTTT. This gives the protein CASSLTPLRGQNSPLHF.

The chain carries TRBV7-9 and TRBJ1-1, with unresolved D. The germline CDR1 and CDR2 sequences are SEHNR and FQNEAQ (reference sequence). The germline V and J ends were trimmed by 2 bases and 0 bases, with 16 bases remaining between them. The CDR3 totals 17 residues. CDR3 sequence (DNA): TGTGCCAGCAGCTTAATACTCTCGAGGGTCATGAACACTGAAGCTTTCTTT. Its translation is CASSLILSRVMNTEAFF.

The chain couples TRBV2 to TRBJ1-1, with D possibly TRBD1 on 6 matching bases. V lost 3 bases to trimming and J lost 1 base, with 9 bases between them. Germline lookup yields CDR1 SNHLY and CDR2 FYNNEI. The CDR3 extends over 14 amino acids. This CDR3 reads CASSDKGQNTEAFF. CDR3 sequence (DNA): TGTGCCAGCAGTGACAAGGGACAGAACACTGAAGCTTTCTTT.